This paragraph reports one T cell receptor beta chain. These data originate in a study of blood T cell repertoires in COVID-19. Across the whole study: Acute and convalescent COVID-19 samples came from the United States, Italy and Spain.

As handled by the study authors: Amplification with reference gene primers provided the estimates of nucleated cell counts. Sequenced by immunoSEQ multiplex PCR; TCRdb stores in-frame clones only, minus some. From that table come the V and J calls and clone size; the DNA was used to work out D and trimming. The table shows 130,000 to 150,000 clones, with roughly three quarters occurring only once. The CDR3 sequence is 12 residues long. V lost 7 bases, J lost 1 base, and 9 bases lay in between. Per germline, CDR1 SGHRS and CDR2 YFSETQ. The material sequenced was peripheral blood. The V and J genes are TRBV5-1 and TRBJ2-7; possible D gene TRBD1, 6 bases. This receptor was taken from a man between 45 and 60 years old with active or convalescent COVID-19. The CDR3 DNA follows: TGCGCCAGCTACAGGGAATCCTACGAGCAGTACTTC. As protein: CASYRESYEQYF. The whole variable domain, filled in from reference TRBV5-1 and TRBJ2-7, reads KAGVTQTPRYLIKTRGQQVTLSCSPISGHRSVSWYQQTPGQGLQFLFEYFSETQRNKGNFPGRFSGRQFSNSRSEMNVSTLELGDSALYLCASYRESYEQYFGPGTRLTVT.